This T cell receptor (beta chain) was documented in a study of T cell repertoires in cytomegalovirus infection. With regard to this clonotype: The antigen is not known.

Overall study findings and caveats: CMV-specific HLA-C-restricted TCR beta clonotypes dominated the ex vivo response.

The CDR3 is made up of 17 amino acids. Germline loops: CDR1 MNHNY, CDR2 SVGAGI (reference sequence). Trimming pared 3 bases from V and 1 base from J, leaving 16 bases between. MiXCR, run by TCRdb on the reads, gives a single entry per CDR3 protein. The sample includes approximately 170,000 distinct CDR3 sequences, around an eighth of them seen just once. V usage is TRBV6-6 and J usage is TRBJ1-5; D is ambiguous. The clonotype was recovered from a human donor in good health (CMV status not recorded). Some clones in this sample may be carry-over from other donors' samples. The source material was PBMCs. CDR3 loop: CASSYNRRGASNQPQHF. The CDR3, as DNA: TGTGCCAGCAGTTATAATCGGCGGGGAGCGAGCAATCAGCCCCAGCATTTT.